One and the same sample provided the 31 T cell receptor beta chains below, sequenced in a study of shared clonotypes between healthy human individuals. Naive CD8 cells were CD45RO-negative, positively selected for CCR7, excluding terminally differentiated effector memory CD45RA+ cells. TCRdb's table, derived via immunoSEQ multiplex PCR, lists solely in-frame clones and lacks some. The sample comprises around 1.9 million clones, just over 90% of which are singletons, and more than 1.5% rests with the top ten. Source material: naive CD8+ T cells from PBMCs. All receptors derive from a man in his late teens or twenties in good health. Some clones in this sample may be carry-over from other donors' samples.

J is TRBJ2-1 and V is TRBV28; 10 bases align to TRBD2. V dropped 4 bases and J dropped 5; count of bases not matched to a gene: 8. The length of the CDR3 is 16 residues. Germline lookup yields CDR1 MDHEN and CDR2 SYDVKM. This CDR3 reads CASSSIAGGYDNEQFF. The CDR3 bases are TGTGCCAGCAGTTCCATAGCGGGAGGCTATGACAATGAGCAGTTCTTC.

This chain joins TRBV11-2 and TRBJ2-7; 8 positions match TRBD1. Trimming took 3 bases from V and 0 from J; bases not matched to a gene: 7. CDR3 length: 16 residues. Germline V CDR1 and CDR2: SGHAT, FQNNGV. Written as DNA, the CDR3 is TGTGCCAGCAGCTTTTTTACAGGGGGACCCTCCTACGAGCAGTACTTC. This codes for CASSFFTGGPSYEQYF.

Remarks on this clone: At one end the junction does not follow the germline gene, possibly because of a read error. The chain has TRBV4-1 and TRBJ1-5; D is perhaps TRBD1 (5 bases). This CDR3 spans 15 amino acids. CDR1 is MGHRA and CDR2 is YSYEKL in the germline V gene. CDR3 coding DNA: TGCGCCAGCAGCCAAGAGCCAGGGTTTGGTCAGCCCCGGCATTTT. This codes for CASSQEPGFGQPRHF.

The chain joins TRBV11-2 to TRBJ2-2; D unresolved. The CDR3 contains 14 residues. CDR1 SGHAT and CDR2 FQNNGV come from the germline V gene. V dropped 4 bases and J dropped 6 bases, with 12 bases sitting between them. The CDR3 bases are TGTGCCAGCAGCTCAGAATTGGGGTCCGGGGAGCTGTTTTTT. Protein sequence: CASSSELGSGELFF.

The V and J genes are TRBV7-6 and TRBJ1-4; the D gene is possibly TRBD1 (5 bases). There are 15 residues in the CDR3. The germline V gene has CDR1 SGHVS and CDR2 FNYEAQ. V lost 6 bases, J lost 7 bases, and 18 bases lay in between. Here the CDR3 DNA reads TGTGCCAGCAGACACCGGGACGCACCCACTGAAAAACTGTTTTTT. Its translation is CASRHRDAPTEKLFF. The full variable domain, completed using reference TRBV7-6 and TRBJ1-4, is GAGVSQSPRYKVTKRGQDVALRCDPISGHVSLYWYRQALGQGPEFLTYFNYEAQQDKSGLPNDRFSAERPEGSISTLTIQRTEQRDSAMYRCASRHRDAPTEKLFFGSGTQLSVL.

The chain has TRBV7-9 and TRBJ2-7; D is uncertain. The CDR3 covers 15 residues. Deletions cut 5 bases from V and 3 bases from J, with 17 bases between. The germline gives CDR1 SEHNR, CDR2 FQNEAQ (reference sequence). The CDR3 DNA is TGTGCCAGCAGCGCAAACCTGGCACTCAGCTACGAGCAGTACTTC. Encoded protein: CASSANLALSYEQYF.

This clone has just one count. V and J are TRBV7-2 and TRBJ2-5; D is perhaps TRBD2 (5 bases). Germline assignment: CDR1 SGHTA and CDR2 FQGNSA. With 1 base removed from V and 3 bases from J, the gap between germline ends came to 12 bases. CDR3 length: 15 residues. In nucleotides, the CDR3 is TGTGCCAGCAGCTTAGTTTTAGCGAGTAAAGAGACCCAGTACTTC. It encodes CASSLVLASKETQYF.

The chain joins TRBV27 to TRBJ2-1; D uncertain. This CDR3 has 15 amino acids. Germline V gene sequence: CDR1 MNHEY, CDR2 SMNVEV (reference sequence). Trimming removed 6 bases at V and 0 bases at J, with 12 bases between. CDR3 DNA: TGTGCCAGCAGATATGACGTCGGCTCCTACAATGAGCAGTTCTTC. Its protein product is CASRYDVGSYNEQFF.

This clone was detected only a few times. The CDR3 nucleotides are TGTGCCAGCAGCTTGGGCATAGCCGGGGAGCTGTTTTTT. Translated: CASSLGIAGELFF. V usage is TRBV7-3 and J usage is TRBJ2-2; no firm D call. Germline lookup yields CDR1 SGHTA and CDR2 FQGTGA. Between the trimmed V and J ends, which lost 3 bases and 6 bases, there was a span of 8 bases. CDR3 size: 13 residues.

This rearrangement joins TRBV30 to TRBJ2-5; TRBD2 matches at 11 bases. Losses at the gene ends were 2 bases for V and 4 bases for J; bases not matched to a gene: 9. The germline V gene has CDR1 GTSNPN and CDR2 SVGIG (reference sequence). The CDR3 consists of 16 residues. The CDR3 loop reads CAWSPQLAGVRETQYF. CDR3 bases: TGTGCCTGGAGTCCTCAACTAGCGGGAGTCAGAGAGACCCAGTACTTC.

Written as DNA, the CDR3 is TGTGCCAGCAGCTTGGCCGAGGAGCAGTTCTTC. This gives the protein CASSLAEEQFF. The gene calls are TRBV5-6 and TRBJ2-1; no clear D gene. CDR3 length equals 11 residues. Trimming shortened V by 0 bases and J by 10 bases, and 5 bases separated the two germline ends. Looked up from germline, CDR1 is SGHDT and CDR2 is YYEEEE. The full variable domain, in which reference TRBV5-6 and TRBJ2-1 provide the parts outside the CDR3, is DAGVTQSPTHLIKTRGQQVTLRCSPKSGHDTVSWYQQALGQGPQFIFQYYEEEERQRGNFPDRFSGHQFPNYSSELNVNALLLGDSALYLCASSLAEEQFFGPGTRLTVL.

The chain combines TRBV5-1 with TRBJ2-7, with 9 bases fitting TRBD1. After removal of 4 bases from V and 3 bases from J, the junction contained 8 bases not matched to a gene. The CDR3 extends over 15 amino acids. Germline V gives CDR1 SGHRS, CDR2 YFSETQ. The CDR3 region has the DNA TGCGCCAGCAGCCCAGGACAGGGGTGGATCTACGAGCAGTACTTC. The encoded protein is CASSPGQGWIYEQYF. Full variable domain (remainder filled in from reference TRBV5-1 and TRBJ2-7): KAGVTQTPRYLIKTRGQQVTLSCSPISGHRSVSWYQQTPGQGLQFLFEYFSETQRNKGNFPGRFSGRQFSNSRSEMNVSTLELGDSALYLCASSPGQGWIYEQYFGPGTRLTVT.

The gene calls are TRBV19 and TRBJ2-7; D is possibly TRBD1 or TRBD2 (5 bases each). The V gene's germline CDR1 is LNHDA and CDR2 SQIVND (reference sequence). Trimming left V 5 bases short and J 1 base short, with 15 bases between. CDR3 length: 15 residues. The CDR3 DNA is TGTGCCAGTAGTCCCGGACCGGGACCGTCCTACGAGCAGTACTTC. Translating gives CASSPGPGPSYEQYF.

This clone was found a few times. The CDR3 sequence is CASSEAERWQPQHF. The DNA of the CDR3 is TGTGCCAGCAGTGAAGCGGAACGGTGGCAGCCCCAGCATTTT. The rearrangement joins TRBV6-1 to TRBJ1-5, with unresolved D. CDR1 and CDR2 (germline): MNHNS, SASEGT. The germline V and J ends were trimmed by 0 bases and 7 bases, with 10 bases remaining between them. The CDR3 spans 14 residues.

The genes are TRBV11-2 and TRBJ2-1; D is perhaps TRBD2 (6 bases). V lost 6 bases and J 4 bases, leaving 22 bases between the germline ends. In germline, CDR1 is SGHAT, CDR2 FQNNGV. The CDR3 is 17 amino acids. CDR3 DNA sequence: TGTGCCAGCAGTCTTGGGGCACTGGCGGGAAAATACAATGAGCAGTTCTTC. Protein product: CASSLGALAGKYNEQFF.

This clone was recorded once. The V call is TRBV11-2, the J call TRBJ2-7, with D perhaps assigned TRBD1 or TRBD2 (5 bases each). V gave up 3 bases and J gave up 5 bases, with 14 bases separating them. The CDR3 consists of 14 residues. Germline-derived CDR1 and CDR2 are SGHAT and FQNNGV. As DNA, the CDR3 is TGTGCCAGCAGCTTCAGACGGGGACCCCACGAGCAGTACTTC. It translates to CASSFRRGPHEQYF.

The CDR3 spells CASSLGAGFGRIYNEQFF. The CDR3 DNA sequence: TGTGCCAGCAGCTTGGGGGCCGGTTTTGGGAGGATCTACAATGAGCAGTTCTTC. The chain couples TRBV5-8 to TRBJ2-1; tentatively, D is TRBD2 (6 bases). The germline V gene encodes CDR1 SGHTS and CDR2 YDEGEE. With 0 bases removed from V and 3 bases from J, the gap between germline ends came to 19 bases. This CDR3 has 18 amino acids.

V usage is TRBV7-9 and J usage is TRBJ2-5; D is uncertain. The J call may be in error: the DNA end matches TRBJ2-7 better. There are 14 residues in the CDR3. The V gene's germline CDR1 is SEHNR and CDR2 FQNEAQ (reference sequence). CDR3 sequence reads: CASSLATRLYEQYF. Written as DNA, the CDR3 is TGTGCCAGCAGCTTAGCGACCAGGTTATACGAGCAGTACTTC.

The chain joins TRBV18 to TRBJ1-5; D perhaps matches TRBD1 (6 bases). Trimming stripped 3 bases from V and 4 bases from J, with 13 bases between. Germline CDR1 KGHSH, CDR2 LQKENI. The length of the CDR3 is 15 residues. CDR3 loop: CASSPDRGENQPQHF. CDR3 nucleotides: TGTGCCAGCTCACCTGATAGGGGGGAGAATCAGCCCCAGCATTTT.

The chain has TRBV7-9 and TRBJ2-7, with TRBD1 matching over 9 bases. The germline gives CDR1 SEHNR, CDR2 FQNEAQ (reference sequence). This CDR3 spans 15 amino acids. Germline trimming cut 1 base from V and 13 bases from J; bases unmatched to any gene: 14. CDR3 nucleotides: TGTGCCAGCAGCTTAGAGGTTTTTCCGGGACAGGGCCAATACTTC. Translating it yields CASSLEVFPGQGQYF. Full variable domain (outside the CDR3, taken from reference TRBV7-9 and TRBJ2-7): DTGVSQNPRHKITKRGQNVTFRCDPISEHNRLYWYRQTLGQGPEFLTYFQNEAQLEKSRLLSDRFSAERPKGSFSTLEIQRTEQGDSAMYLCASSLEVFPGQGQYFGPGTRLTVT.

In its sample, this clone was seen once. Other DNA sequences of this sample code for an identical CDR3. The V gene is TRBV27, the J gene TRBJ2-1, with D hard to call. CDR3 length: 13 residues. Trimming removed 3 bases at V and 2 bases at J, with 5 bases between. Germline V gives CDR1 MNHEY, CDR2 SMNVEV (reference sequence). In DNA form, the CDR3 reads TGTGCCAGCAGTTTGCTAGCCTACAATGAGCAGTTCTTC. Residues: CASSLLAYNEQFF.

The chain couples TRBV9 to TRBJ2-2, with a possible D match to TRBD1 (6 bases). V lost 4 bases and J 6 bases, leaving 13 bases between the germline ends. The CDR3 has 14 amino acids. In germline, CDR1 is SGDLS, CDR2 YYNGEE. CDR3 coding DNA: TGTGCCAGCAGCCTGTTCAGGGGCGCCGGGGAGCTGTTTTTT. Translation gives CASSLFRGAGELFF.

The chain recombines TRBV7-9 with TRBJ1-3; TRBD1 might be the D (6 bases). The V gene lost 6 bases and the J gene lost 2 bases, with 11 bases spanning the gap. This CDR3 has 14 amino acids. Germline V CDR1 and CDR2: SEHNR, FQNEAQ (reference sequence). This CDR3 is CASSGGPAGNTIYF. As DNA, the CDR3 is TGTGCCAGCAGTGGGGGGCCAGCTGGAAACACCATATATTTT.

The chain couples TRBV5-6 to TRBJ1-6; D is unclear. With 3 bases removed from V and 7 bases from J, the gap between germline ends came to 14 bases. Per the germline V gene, CDR1 is SGHDT and CDR2 is YYEEEE. The CDR3 runs 15 residues. The CDR3 here is CASSWLRSDNSPLHF. Here the CDR3 DNA reads TGTGCCAGCAGCTGGCTTCGTTCTGACAATTCACCCCTCCACTTT.

This rearrangement joins TRBV2 to TRBJ2-7, with TRBD2 matching 8 bases. Germline CDR1 SNHLY, CDR2 FYNNEI. The J segment lost 0 bases and the V segment lost 8 bases, leaving 12 bases of the junction unmatched. This CDR3 region has 16 residues. CDR3 sequence (DNA): TGTGCCAGCCAAGATTCCCGGACTAGCCTCTCCTACGAGCAGTACTTC. Translating it yields CASQDSRTSLSYEQYF. Full variable domain (rest looked up from reference TRBV2 and TRBJ2-7): EPEVTQTPSHQVTQMGQEVILRCVPISNHLYFYWYRQILGQKVEFLVSFYNNEISEKSEIFDDQFSVERPDGSNFTLKIRSTKLEDSAMYFCASQDSRTSLSYEQYFGPGTRLTVT.

This clone was observed once. J is TRBJ1-1 and V is TRBV19; D not certain. This CDR3 has 16 amino acids. Germline loops: CDR1 LNHDA, CDR2 SQIVND (reference sequence). V lost 3 bases, J lost 7 bases, and 21 bases lay in between. CDR3 nucleotides: TGTGCCAGTAGTATTACTGGTCGGGAGGAGGAGGATGAAGCTTTCTTT. It encodes CASSITGREEEDEAFF.

The chain joins TRBV19 to TRBJ2-1; the D gene is possibly TRBD2 (5 bases). Germline V lookup: CDR1 LNHDA, CDR2 SQIVND (reference sequence). CDR3 length: 17 residues. Trimming left V 6 bases short and J 0 bases short, with 18 bases between. This chain's CDR3 is CASSLDLEGSSYNEQFF. CDR3 bases: TGTGCCAGTAGCCTTGACCTCGAAGGGAGCTCCTACAATGAGCAGTTCTTC. Complete variable domain (other parts from reference TRBV19 and TRBJ2-1): DGGITQSPKYLFRKEGQNVTLSCEQNLNHDAMYWYRQDPGQGLRLIYYSQIVNDFQKGDIAEGYSVSREKKESFPLTVTSAQKNPTAFYLCASSLDLEGSSYNEQFFGPGTRLTVL.

The CDR3 DNA follows: TGTGCCAGTAGTCCGCGCGAACTGGGACTAGCGGGAGTTTTCTCTTATGAGCAGTTCTTC. As protein: CASSPRELGLAGVFSYEQFF. This rearrangement joins TRBV19 to TRBJ2-1; 14 bases map to TRBD2. The J segment lost 8 bases and the V segment lost 5 bases, leaving 20 bases of the junction unmatched. In germline, CDR1 is LNHDA, CDR2 SQIVND (reference sequence). CDR3 length: 20 amino acids.

The genes are TRBV9 and TRBJ2-5; D could derive from TRBD1 or TRBD2 (5 bases each). CDR3 size: 13 residues. Per the germline V gene, CDR1 is SGDLS and CDR2 is YYNGEE. The ends were cut back, 0 bases at V and 7 bases at J, with 10 bases in the middle. The CDR3, as DNA: TGTGCCAGCAGCGTAGGACAGAGCGGGACCCAGTACTTC. Translated, it gives CASSVGQSGTQYF.

The rearrangement joins TRBV11-1 to TRBJ2-7, with D perhaps matching TRBD2 (6 bases). This CDR3 is 15 amino acids long. The germline V and J ends were trimmed by 4 bases and 0 bases, with 13 bases remaining between them. Germline V gives CDR1 SGHAT, CDR2 FQDESV (reference sequence). The CDR3 region has the DNA TGTGCCAGCAGCTGGGGACTGATGAGCTCCTACGAGCAGTACTTC. Translated: CASSWGLMSSYEQYF.

The rearrangement links TRBV11-2 to TRBJ2-7; TRBD1 agrees at 8 bases. The CDR3 is 15 amino acids. J was trimmed by 3 bases and V by 2 bases; bases with no gene match: 6. Germline values: CDR1 SGHAT, CDR2 FQNNGV. This chain's CDR3 is CASSLRAGGFYEQYF. The CDR3 coding sequence is TGTGCCAGCAGCTTAAGGGCAGGGGGCTTCTACGAGCAGTACTTC.